This TCR beta chain was obtained from a study of siplizumab effects on memory and regulatory T cells. The data were produced by immunoSEQ multiplex PCR, yet TCRdb's version contains in-frame clones alone and is incomplete. This table holds under 140,000 clones, roughly 90% found once. Germline V gene lookup returns CDR1 SEHNR and CDR2 FQNEAQ (reference sequence). Unmatched junction bases numbered 5, after V lost 0 bases and J lost 0 bases. This CDR3 is 17 amino acids long. The receptor's source is a human donor in good health. The source material was CD4+ T cells sorted from blood. This chain connects TRBV7-9 to TRBJ2-3; 8 bases fit TRBD2. CDR3 sequence (DNA): TGTGCCAGCAGCTTAGCCGGACTAGCTCTAAGCACAGATACGCAGTATTTT. Translated: CASSLAGLALSTDTQYF.